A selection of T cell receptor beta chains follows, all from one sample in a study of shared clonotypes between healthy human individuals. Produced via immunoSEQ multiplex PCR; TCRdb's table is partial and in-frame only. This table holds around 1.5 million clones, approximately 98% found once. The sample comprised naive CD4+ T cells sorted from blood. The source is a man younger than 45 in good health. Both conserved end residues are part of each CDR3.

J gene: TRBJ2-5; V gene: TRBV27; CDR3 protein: CASKGTGQETQYF
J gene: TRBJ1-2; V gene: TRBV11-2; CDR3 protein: CASSLGRDGYTF
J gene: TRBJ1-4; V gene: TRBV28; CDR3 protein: CASRLPGPRDEKLFF
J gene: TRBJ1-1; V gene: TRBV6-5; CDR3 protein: CASSTTPVGGTEAFF
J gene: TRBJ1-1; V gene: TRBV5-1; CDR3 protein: CASSLVGARDTEAFF
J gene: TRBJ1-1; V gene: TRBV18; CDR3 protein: CASSPKGATEAFF
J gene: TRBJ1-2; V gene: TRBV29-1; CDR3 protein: CSEGQGEGYTF
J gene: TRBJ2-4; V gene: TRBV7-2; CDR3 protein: CASSSDRVKNIQYF
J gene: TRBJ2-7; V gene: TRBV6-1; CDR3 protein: CASRGGQAKPYEQYF
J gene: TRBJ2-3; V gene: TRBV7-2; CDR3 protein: CASRRDYDADTQYF
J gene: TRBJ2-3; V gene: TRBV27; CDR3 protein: CASRKRDRDTDTQYF
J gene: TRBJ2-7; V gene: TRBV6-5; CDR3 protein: CASGQEYHEQYF
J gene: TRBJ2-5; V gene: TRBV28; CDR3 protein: CASSFFGRVAETQYF
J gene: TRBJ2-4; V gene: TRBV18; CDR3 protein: CASSPVSGRGNIQYF
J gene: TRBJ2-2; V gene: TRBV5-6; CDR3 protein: CASSLGWREEFIGELFF
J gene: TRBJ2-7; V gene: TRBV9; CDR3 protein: CASSPQLEGSSYEQYF
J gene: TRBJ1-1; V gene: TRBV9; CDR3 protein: CASSVGTANTEAFF
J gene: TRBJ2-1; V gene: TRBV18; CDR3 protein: CASSPQGPSYNEQFF
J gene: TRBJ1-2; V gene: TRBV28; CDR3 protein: CASSSRDDYGYTF
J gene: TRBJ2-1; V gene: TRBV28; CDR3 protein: CASSLFRGSASYNEQFF
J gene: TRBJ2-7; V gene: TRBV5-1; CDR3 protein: CASSLPRTPYEQYF
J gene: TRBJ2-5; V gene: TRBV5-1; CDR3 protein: CASSSLLPAQETQYF
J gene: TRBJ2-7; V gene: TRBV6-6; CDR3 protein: CASSFQGQGAGEQYF
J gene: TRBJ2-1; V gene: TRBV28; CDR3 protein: CASSLPSIYNEQFF
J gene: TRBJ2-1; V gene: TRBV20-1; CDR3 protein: CSAVLDEQFF
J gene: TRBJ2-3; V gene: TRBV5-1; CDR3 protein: CASSPTIDTQYF
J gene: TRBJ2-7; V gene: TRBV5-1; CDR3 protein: CASSPDIPYEQYF